This T cell receptor (beta chain) appears in the sequencing data of a study of blood T cells in healthy people across ages. General study findings and limits: Diversity estimates drawn from one million T cells were deemed underestimates. Nothing was known about donor CMV status, and this possibly confounded expanded clonotype changes.

This CDR3 is 16 amino acids long. Trimming left V 5 bases short and J 0 bases short, with 14 bases between. Per the germline V gene, CDR1 is SEHNR and CDR2 is FQNEAQ (reference sequence). This clonotype was counted a few times. As yet, its antigen is unknown. A sample-barcoded 5' primer and a J-beta primer mix were used in a second PCR of roughly 7 to 11 cycles. Every cDNA was tagged by a template-switch adaptor with 12 random nucleotides. In TCRdb, the 5' RACE reads were re-called with MiXCR into one record per CDR3 protein. The table includes hundreds of thousands of distinct CDR3 sequences, about 53% detected once. Total RNA extraction produced at least 5.5 micrograms (per sample) for the study.

The clonotype originates from an elderly man in good health. The sequencing input was blood. The chain is built from TRBV7-9 and TRBJ2-4, with a possible D match to TRBD2 (7 bases). This chain's CDR3 is CASSEGGTLAKNIQYF. In nucleotides, the CDR3 is TGTGCCAGCAGCGAGGGGGGGACCCTAGCCAAAAACATTCAGTACTTC. The full variable domain, rest sourced from reference TRBV7-9 and TRBJ2-4, is DTGVSQNPRHKITKRGQNVTFRCDPISEHNRLYWYRQTLGQGPEFLTYFQNEAQLEKSRLLSDRFSAERPKGSFSTLEIQRTEQGDSAMYLCASSEGGTLAKNIQYFGAGTRLSVL.